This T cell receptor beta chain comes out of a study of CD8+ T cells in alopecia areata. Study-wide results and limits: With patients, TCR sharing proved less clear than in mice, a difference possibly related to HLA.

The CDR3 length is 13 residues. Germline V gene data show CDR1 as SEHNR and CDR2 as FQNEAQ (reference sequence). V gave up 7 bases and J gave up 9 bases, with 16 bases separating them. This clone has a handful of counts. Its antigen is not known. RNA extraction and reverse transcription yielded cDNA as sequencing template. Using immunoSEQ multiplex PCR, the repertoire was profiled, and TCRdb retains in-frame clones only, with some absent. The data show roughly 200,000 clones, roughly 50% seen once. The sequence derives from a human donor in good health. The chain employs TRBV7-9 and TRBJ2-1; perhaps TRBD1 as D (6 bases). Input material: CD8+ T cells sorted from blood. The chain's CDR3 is CASTRDNDGEQFF. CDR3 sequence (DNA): TGTGCCAGCACCCGGGACAATGACGGTGAGCAGTTCTTC.